This T cell receptor beta chain appears in the sequencing data of a study of shared clonotypes between healthy human individuals. Looked up from germline, CDR1 is LNHDA and CDR2 is SQIVND (reference sequence). This CDR3 has 11 residues. Trimming removed 3 bases from V and 8 bases from J, with 7 bases in between. Only in-frame clones appear in the TCRdb table, and some are missing; sequencing was by immunoSEQ multiplex PCR. The table includes 2 million to 2.5 million clones, about 92% detected once. It was CD45RO-negative cells, positively selected for CCR7, that made up naive CD8 cells, with terminally differentiated effector memory CD45RA+ cells excluded. For this clone: The target antigen is unknown.

Overall study results and limits: When compared with the clonotypes that were shared by all four sorted-subset donors, the non-shared clonotypes turned out to have lower generation probabilities. Only a few donors were included, so the genetic and exposure-history diversity represented was limited. The naive CD4 repertoires of several donors were compared, and around 5% of clonotypes were shared.

This TCR came from a man between 18 and 29 years old in good health. Some clones in this sample may be carry-over from other donors' samples. The sample consisted of naive CD8+ T cells from PBMCs. V usage is TRBV19 and J usage is TRBJ1-2; possibly TRBD1 for D (5 bases). The CDR3 DNA follows: TGTGCCAGTAGTATGGGGCTCGGCTACACCTTC. Translating it yields CASSMGLGYTF.